This T cell receptor beta chain was documented in a study of OX40 agonist ivuxolimab in advanced cancers. Here immunoSEQ multiplex PCR was the method, and the copy in TCRdb shows in-frame clones only, minus some. The table includes 65,000 to 95,000 clones, approximately 85% detected once. This CDR3 has 13 residues. Trimming took 4 bases from V and 8 from J, leaving 12 bases between them. From germline, CDR1 is SGDLS and CDR2 YYNGEE. This chain uses TRBV9 with TRBJ2-2, with D unclear. The starting material was CD4+ or CD8+ T cells sorted from blood, obtained in a trial of the OX40 agonist ivuxolimab. This clonotype was sampled from an adult with an advanced solid tumor such as melanoma, head and neck, liver or kidney cancer. Here the CDR3 reads CASSPWGSGELFF. Written as DNA, the CDR3 is TGTGCCAGCAGCCCCTGGGGTTCTGGGGAGCTGTTTTTT.